The clone carrying this T cell receptor beta chain was counted at least ten times. What it recognizes is unknown. V was pared by 2 bases and J by 6 bases, with 5 bases of the junction left unmatched. Germline V gene lookup returns CDR1 SGDLS and CDR2 YYNGEE. The CDR3 runs 15 residues. The data belong to a study of blood T cells in healthy people across ages. Study results and caveats: Diversity estimates from one million T cells were considered underestimates. Getting older went along with TCR beta diversity per million T cells dropping roughly linearly.

A second PCR of roughly 7 to 11 cycles used a sample-barcoded 5' primer and a J-beta primer mix. A single record per CDR3 protein comes from TCRdb applying MiXCR to the 5' RACE reads. The data show around 1,000,000 distinct CDR3 sequences, under 30% seen once. The same sample was also used in a study of T cells of mothers and their children.

The chain recombines TRBV9 with TRBJ1-2, with 12 bases that match TRBD1. This TCR was recovered from a girl aged 2 to 10 in good health. Sequenced sample: blood. CDR3 bases: TGTGCCAGCAGCGTCGGGACAGGGGGCGCGAATGGCTACACCTTC. Translation gives CASSVGTGGANGYTF.